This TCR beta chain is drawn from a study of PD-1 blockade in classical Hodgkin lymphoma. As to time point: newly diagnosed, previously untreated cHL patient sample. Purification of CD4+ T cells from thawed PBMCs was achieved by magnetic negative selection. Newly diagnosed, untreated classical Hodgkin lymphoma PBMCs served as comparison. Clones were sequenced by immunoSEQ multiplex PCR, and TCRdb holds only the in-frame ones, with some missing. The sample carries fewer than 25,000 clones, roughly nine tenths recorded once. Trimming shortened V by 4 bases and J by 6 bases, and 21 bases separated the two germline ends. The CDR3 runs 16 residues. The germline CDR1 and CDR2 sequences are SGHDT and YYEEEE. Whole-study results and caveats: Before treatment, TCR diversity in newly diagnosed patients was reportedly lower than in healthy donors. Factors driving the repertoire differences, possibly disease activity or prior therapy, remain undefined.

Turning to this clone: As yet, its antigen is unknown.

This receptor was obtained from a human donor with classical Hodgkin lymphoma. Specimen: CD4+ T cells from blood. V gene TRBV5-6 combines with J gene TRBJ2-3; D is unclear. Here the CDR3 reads CASSGERDPSRDTQYF. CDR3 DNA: TGTGCCAGCAGCGGCGAAAGAGACCCGAGCAGGGATACGCAGTATTTT.